Listed here is a single T cell receptor beta chain. Its antigen is still unknown. The data are from a study of graft-versus-host responses after intestinal transplantation. Study context: Grafts were multivisceral, liver-intestinal, or isolated intestinal. Anti-thymocyte globulin served as induction for all recipients, who then took tacrolimus and steroids for two to three years. Points from the study as a whole: Allograft graft-versus-host to host-versus-graft clonal ratios ran high in patients with graft-donor T cell macrochimerism.

The CDR3 has 16 amino acids. Germline CDR1 MGHRA, CDR2 YSYEKL. V shed 0 bases and J 3 bases; nucleotides not matched to a gene: 7. Profiling relied on immunoSEQ multiplex PCR, and the TCRdb table lists in-frame clones only, not all of them. The table records 70,000 to 75,000 clones, 89% of them present only once. This specimen consisted of unstimulated CD8+ T cells sorted from spleen or lymph node cells, obtained before intestinal transplant. The clonotype was recovered from a human donor who received an intestinal transplant. V and J are TRBV4-1 and TRBJ2-7; 8 bases fit TRBD2. CDR3 nucleotide sequence: TGCGCCAGCAGCCAAGAAAGAGCGGGGGTGCTCTACGAGCAGTACTTC. It is translated as CASSQERAGVLYEQYF.